Each of the 17 T cell receptor beta chains below was sequenced from the same sample in a study of regulatory T cells in long-lasting Graves disease. With iRepertoire HTBI primers and Arm-PCR of CDR3 regions, TCR beta libraries were built. Each CDR3 protein gets one entry after TCRdb re-called the multiplex PCR reads with MiXCR. The table lists around 400,000 distinct CDR3 sequences, about 10% of them singletons. As for time point: newly diagnosed GD, antithyroid drugs for less than 3 months. From RNA extracted from PBMCs, the TCR library was made. These data were also filed under a second study, of T cells in Graves' hyperthyroidism and ophthalmopathy.

The sample in question was peripheral blood mononuclear cells (PBMCs), obtained at new diagnosis, from a patient treated with antithyroid drugs. The receptors derive from a woman in her late teens or twenties with Graves disease.

This clonotype was seen a handful of times. This could be a read error, since a much larger clone is one nucleotide away. The rearrangement links TRBV7-2 to TRBJ2-3, with a weak D call TRBD2 (5 bases). The germline V gene has CDR1 SGHTA and CDR2 FQGNSA. The CDR3 covers 14 residues. As DNA, the CDR3 is TGTGCCGGCAGCTTAGTAGCGCCCAGAGATACGCAGTATTTT. This gives the protein CAGSLVAPRDTQYF.

This clonotype was counted ten times or more. This chain links TRBV6-1 with TRBJ2-3; D is unclear. Germline CDR1 and CDR2: MNHNS and SASEGT. The length of the CDR3 is 12 residues. Trimming removed 0 bases from V and 7 bases from J, with 5 bases in between. The CDR3 DNA sequence: TGTGCCAGCAGTGAAGCGGGCTATACGCAGTATTTT. It specifies CASSEAGYTQYF.

This clonotype has at least ten counts. The chain uses TRBV27 and TRBJ2-1, with 7 positions matching TRBD1. Per the germline V gene, CDR1 is MNHEY and CDR2 is SMNVEV (reference sequence). The ends lost 5 bases at V and 7 bases at J; junction bases unmatched: 11. This CDR3 is built from 15 residues. CDR3 in amino acids: CASSILDRALNEQFF. CDR3 bases: TGTGCCAGCAGTATCCTTGACAGGGCACTAAATGAGCAGTTCTTC.

The gene calls are TRBV7-6 and TRBJ2-1, with unresolved D. V was cut by 5 bases and J by 11 bases, with 19 bases left in between. Germline V gene sequence: CDR1 SGHVS, CDR2 FNYEAQ. CDR3 length equals 14 residues. The CDR3 loop is CASSPRPSLTKQFF. In DNA, the CDR3 is TGTGCCAGCAGCCCCCGTCCCTCTTTGACAAAGCAGTTCTTC.

This clonotype occurred a few times. The chain carries TRBV28 and TRBJ1-3; D may be TRBD1 (5 bases). Between the trimmed V and J ends, which lost 5 bases and 4 bases, there was a span of 24 bases. There are 18 residues in the CDR3. From germline, CDR1 is MDHEN and CDR2 SYDVKM. CDR3: CASSPQRQSGKRGNTIYF. Here the CDR3 DNA reads TGTGCCAGCAGTCCCCAGAGACAGTCCGGGAAAAGGGGAAACACCATATATTTT.

This clonotype occurred many times. The rearrangement joins TRBV27 to TRBJ2-2; 11 bases fit TRBD2. The CDR3 totals 17 residues. V dropped 5 bases and J dropped 3; count of bases not matched to a gene: 8. CDR1 is MNHEY, CDR2 SMNVEV, per germline (reference sequence). The CDR3: CASSPAPGLADTGELFF. The CDR3 region has the DNA TGTGCCAGCAGTCCCGCCCCGGGACTAGCGGACACCGGGGAGCTGTTTTTT.

This clonotype was seen many times. The chain links TRBV7-9 to TRBJ2-1, with TRBD1 identical over 7 bases. Germline assignment: CDR1 SEHNR and CDR2 FQNEAQ (reference sequence). This CDR3 is built from 15 residues. V gave up 1 base and J gave up 8 bases; unmatched junction bases: 8. The CDR3 spells CASSLGTGVRDEQFF. The CDR3 nucleotides are TGTGCCAGCAGCTTAGGCACAGGGGTCAGGGATGAGCAGTTCTTC.

J is TRBJ2-7 and V is TRBV2; no firm D call. V was shortened by 4 bases and J by 4 bases, with 5 bases between the two germline ends. This CDR3 spans 11 amino acids. The germline V gene encodes CDR1 SNHLY and CDR2 FYNNEI. CDR3 DNA: TGTGCCAGCAGTGTCCGGTACGAGCAGTACGTC. It yields the protein CASSVRYEQYV.

This clonotype came up many times. This rearrangement joins TRBV4-1 to TRBJ1-2; D gene ambiguous. Germline CDR1 MGHRA, CDR2 YSYEKL. The length of the CDR3 is 15 residues. Trimming took off 4 bases at V and 1 base at J, with 13 bases between the two ends. This CDR3 is CASSRAQKLNYGYTF. CDR3 nucleotide sequence: TGCGCCAGCAGCCGAGCACAGAAGCTTAACTATGGCTACACCTTC.

This clonotype was observed many times. The chain recombines TRBV2 with TRBJ1-1; 8 bases map to TRBD1. The CDR3 has 16 residues. Looked up from germline, CDR1 is SNHLY and CDR2 is FYNNEI. With V trimmed by 3 bases and J by 0 bases, 6 bases remained unmatched. The CDR3 reads CASSDRTGPLNTEAFF. In DNA form, the CDR3 reads TGTGCCAGCAGTGACAGGACAGGGCCCCTGAACACTGAAGCTTTCTTT.

This clonotype was observed at least ten times. The chain combines TRBV20-1 with TRBJ2-3, with TRBD2 matching over 9 bases. The CDR3 length is 14 residues. V trimming: 7 bases; J trimming: 2 bases; junction bases outside the gene matches: 7. Germline V lookup: CDR1 DFQATT, CDR2 SNEGSKA (reference sequence). In nucleotides, the CDR3 is TGCAGTGAGGGTGGGACTAGCCCCACAGATACGCAGTATTTT. Amino acids: CSEGGTSPTDTQYF.

There are many counts of this clonotype. The rearrangement uses TRBV6-5 and TRBJ1-4, with no clear D. The CDR3 sequence is 16 residues long. The germline CDR1 and CDR2 sequences are MNHEY and SVGAGI. The V end was cut by 0 bases, the J end by 5 bases, with 13 bases between. The CDR3 spells CASSYSNRNGNEKLFF. The DNA for the CDR3 is TGTGCCAGCAGTTACTCGAACAGAAATGGAAATGAAAAACTGTTTTTT.

This sequence joins TRBV7-2 and TRBJ1-1, with D maybe TRBD1 (5 bases). The CDR3 length is 14 residues. In germline, CDR1 is SGHTA, CDR2 FQGNSA. Trimming shortened V by 6 bases and J by 7 bases, and 18 bases separated the two germline ends. DNA of the CDR3: TGTGCCAGCAGGCCCCGGGGCAGAATAAATGAAGCTTTCTTT. Translation gives CASRPRGRINEAFF.

This clonotype was counted many times. The rearrangement links TRBV2 to TRBJ1-2; unclear D gene. Germline V CDR1 and CDR2: SNHLY, FYNNEI. Between the trimmed V and J ends, which lost 6 bases and 4 bases, there was a span of 15 bases. CDR3 size: 14 residues. The CDR3 loop is CASSQPQRTYGYTF. The CDR3 DNA reads TGTGCCAGCAGCCAACCCCAGAGGACCTATGGCTACACCTTC.

This clonotype appeared many times. This chain uses TRBV20-1 with TRBJ2-2, with 11 bases lining up with TRBD2. Germline CDR1 is DFQATT and CDR2 is SNEGSKA (reference sequence). The V segment lost 3 bases and the J segment 2 bases; nucleotides outside the gene matches: 5. The CDR3 contains 16 residues. The CDR3 DNA reads as TGCAGTGCTAGTCCTAGCGGGGGGCTAAACACCGGGGAGCTGTTTTTT. As protein: CSASPSGGLNTGELFF.

The V and J genes are TRBV29-1 and TRBJ1-2; D unresolved. Trimming took off 3 bases at V and 8 bases at J, with 4 bases between the two ends. CDR3 length: 9 amino acids. The germline gives CDR1 SQVTM, CDR2 ANQGSEA. The CDR3 DNA reads TGCAGCGTTGAGGAAGGCTACACCTTC. It translates to CSVEEGYTF.

This clonotype has at least ten counts. V usage is TRBV11-2 and J usage is TRBJ2-7; possibly TRBD1 for D (6 bases). CDR1 is SGHAT and CDR2 is FQNNGV in the germline V gene. The CDR3 spans 16 residues. The V gene lost 5 bases and the J gene lost 3 bases, with 20 bases spanning the gap. CDR3 sequence (DNA): TGTGCCAGCAGCCGCCAATACAGGGATTCTCGCTACGAGCAGTACTTC. The encoded protein is CASSRQYRDSRYEQYF.